The rows below give T cell receptor beta chains drawn from one sample of a study of blood T cell repertoires in COVID-19. Produced via immunoSEQ multiplex PCR; TCRdb's table is partial and in-frame only. The repertoire holds about 150,000 clones, with more than 70% as singletons. The sequenced material came from peripheral blood. These receptors originate from a man aged 18 to 29 with active or convalescent COVID-19. Both conserved end residues are part of each CDR3. D genes are given only for firm matches. Clone size is given for some rows only: seen once, a few or many times, or a class if the clone is expanded.

16,TRBJ2-1,TRBV19,TRBD2,once,TGTGCCAGTAGTATAGAGGCGGGGGGGCTGGTAGATGAGCAGTTCTTC,CASSIEAGGLVDEQFF
14,TRBJ2-1,TRBV7-3,TRBD2,-,TGTGCCAGCAGCTTAGGTAGCGGGAGCTATGAGCAGTTCTTC,CASSLGSGSYEQFF
16,TRBJ1-3,TRBV18,-,-,TGTGCCAGCTCACCACCCCAGGGGCTCTCTGGAAACACCATATATTTT,CASSPPQGLSGNTIYF
13,TRBJ1-2,TRBV3-1/TRBV3-2,TRBD1,-,TGTGCCAGCAGCCAAGGACAGGGGAAAGCCTACACCTTC,CASSQGQGKAYTF
14,TRBJ2-1,TRBV29-1,-,-,TGCAGCGTTGGGAGGGCTTACCCCTACAATGAGCAGTTCTTC,CSVGRAYPYNEQFF
14,TRBJ2-7,TRBV5-1,-,-,TGCGCCAGCAGCTTGGTAGCAGGGAACAACGAGCAGTACTTC,CASSLVAGNNEQYF
20,TRBJ2-3,TRBV6-2/TRBV6-3,TRBD2,-,TGTGCCAGCAGTTCCCTCCCTCTTCCCTCCCGACTAGCGGGAACAGATACGCAGTATTTT,CASSSLPLPSRLAGTDTQYF
12,TRBJ1-2,TRBV27,-,-,TGTGCCAGCCCCCCAGGGATTTATGGCTACACCTTC,CASPPGIYGYTF
16,TRBJ2-1,TRBV15,-,few,TGTGCCACCAGCAAGAGGGCCAGAAGCTCCTACAATGAGCAGTTCTTC,CATSKRARSSYNEQFF
14,TRBJ2-1,TRBV2,TRBD2,few,TGTGCCAGCAGGGGACTAGCGGCTATGGAAGAGCAGTTCTTC,CASRGLAAMEEQFF
13,TRBJ2-7,TRBV7-2,-,-,TGTGCCAGCAGCTTAGGTCTAGCGTCCGAGCAGTACTTC,CASSLGLASEQYF
15,TRBJ2-2,TRBV11-2,TRBD1,-,TGTGCCAGCAGCCCCCGGACAGGCGGGACCGGGGAGCTGTTTTTT,CASSPRTGGTGELFF
14,TRBJ2-3,TRBV11-2,-,-,TGTGCCAGCAGCTTAGTCGGGGGGCCAGATACGCAGTATTTT,CASSLVGGPDTQYF
13,TRBJ2-1,TRBV11-3,TRBD1,-,TGTGCCAGCAGCCGTGACAGGGCCAATGAGCAGTTCTTC,CASSRDRANEQFF
17,TRBJ2-7,TRBV3-1/TRBV3-2,-,-,TGTGCCAGCAGCCAAGAAAGGTCGGGGTTTAGCTCCTACGAGCAGTACTTC,CASSQERSGFSSYEQYF
15,TRBJ2-7,TRBV7-6,TRBD2,few,TGTGCCAGCAGCCTAGGGGCTAGCGGGAGAAACGAGCAGTACTTC,CASSLGASGRNEQYF
16,TRBJ2-5,TRBV11-1,TRBD1,-,TGTGCCAGCAGCTTAGTGGGACAGGGGGTGGGAGATACCCAGTACTTC,CASSLVGQGVGDTQYF
14,TRBJ1-5,TRBV7-9,TRBD1,-,TGTGCCAGCAGCTTAGCAGGGGGCGGACAGCCCCAGCATTTT,CASSLAGGGQPQHF
21,TRBJ2-4,TRBV7-6,TRBD2,-,TGTGCCAGCAGCCCCTCGGGGCGGGGGGGACCACAAACCATAGCCAAAAACATTCAGTACTTC,CASSPSGRGGPQTIAKNIQYF